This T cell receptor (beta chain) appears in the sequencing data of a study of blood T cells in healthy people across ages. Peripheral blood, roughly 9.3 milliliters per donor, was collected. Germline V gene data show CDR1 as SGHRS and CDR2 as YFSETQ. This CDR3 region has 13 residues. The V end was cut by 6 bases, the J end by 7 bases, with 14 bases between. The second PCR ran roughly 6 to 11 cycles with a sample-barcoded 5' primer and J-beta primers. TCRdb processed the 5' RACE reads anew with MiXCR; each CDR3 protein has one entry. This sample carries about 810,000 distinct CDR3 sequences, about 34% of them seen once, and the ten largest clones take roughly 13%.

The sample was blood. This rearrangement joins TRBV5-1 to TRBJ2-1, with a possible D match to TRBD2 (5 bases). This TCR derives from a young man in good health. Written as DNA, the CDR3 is TGCGCCAGCAACGCGAGGGTTGGGAATGAGCAGTTCTTC. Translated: CASNARVGNEQFF.